These 13 T cell receptor beta chains share one sample of origin, sequenced in a study of blood T cells in healthy people across ages. Then a second PCR, running about 6 to 11 cycles, was carried out with a sample-barcoded 5' primer and a J-beta primer mix. TCRdb re-analysed the 5' RACE reads in MiXCR, keeping a single row per CDR3 protein. Of around 1,800,000 distinct CDR3 sequences in the sample, roughly two fifths were seen once. Sample: blood. The origin of the receptors is a human donor in good health.

V usage is TRBV5-1 and J usage is TRBJ1-1; 8 nucleotides agree with TRBD1. The germline gives CDR1 SGHRS, CDR2 YFSETQ. After removal of 4 bases from V and 0 bases from J, the junction contained 11 bases not matched to a gene. CDR3 length equals 17 residues. The CDR3 DNA sequence: TGCGCCAGCAGCCTTTCCAGGGGGCGAGGAATGAACACTGAAGCTTTCTTT. The encoded protein is CASSLSRGRGMNTEAFF.

This clonotype showed up just once. The rearrangement joins TRBV20-1 to TRBJ2-5; 10 bases match TRBD2. The V gene's germline CDR1 is DFQATT and CDR2 SNEGSKA (reference sequence). The CDR3 runs to 18 residues. J gave up 4 bases and V 0 bases, and 14 bases lay outside the gene matches. The CDR3, as DNA: TGCAGTGCTAGAGATCCTTGGTCGGTAGCGGGAGGCTCAGAGACCCAGTACTTC. Protein product: CSARDPWSVAGGSETQYF.

This clonotype was found a few times. This sequence joins TRBV20-1 and TRBJ1-5; D is uncertain. Germline lookup yields CDR1 DFQATT and CDR2 SNEGSKA (reference sequence). V was clipped by 3 bases and J by 0 bases, with 9 bases between them. This CDR3 spans 14 amino acids. The CDR3 sequence: CSARRLHSNQPQHF. The CDR3 nucleotides are TGCAGTGCTAGGCGACTCCATAGCAATCAGCCCCAGCATTTT.

The chain joins TRBV20-1 to TRBJ2-1, with TRBD1 identical over 7 bases. With 3 bases clipped from V and 5 bases from J, the junction kept 10 bases outside the gene matches. The CDR3 length is 15 residues. The germline gives CDR1 DFQATT, CDR2 SNEGSKA (reference sequence). CDR3 in amino acids: CSASGHRGSDNEQFF. CDR3 nucleotides: TGCAGTGCTAGTGGGCACAGGGGTAGTGACAATGAGCAGTTCTTC.

V usage is TRBV4-1 and J usage is TRBJ1-2; D is possibly TRBD1 (5 bases). The V gene's germline CDR1 is MGHRA and CDR2 YSYEKL. The CDR3 is 14 amino acids. Trimming shortened V by 2 bases and J by 4 bases, and 11 bases separated the two germline ends. The CDR3: CASSQLAGAYGYTF. The CDR3 bases are TGCGCCAGCAGCCAATTAGCCGGGGCCTATGGCTACACCTTC.

CDR3 in amino acids: CSVSPAGRFFGYTF. The CDR3 DNA reads as TGCAGTGTTAGCCCAGCGGGGAGGTTCTTTGGGTACACCTTC. J is TRBJ1-2 and V is TRBV20-1; D gene ambiguous. Looked up from germline, CDR1 is DFQATT and CDR2 is SNEGSKA (reference sequence). V was trimmed by 7 bases and J by 11 bases, leaving 26 bases between them. The CDR3 runs 14 residues.

J is TRBJ2-5 and V is TRBV5-8, with TRBD2 matching 14 bases. The CDR3 runs 16 residues. The V segment lost 5 bases and the J segment 3 bases; nucleotides outside the gene matches: 6. The germline V gene has CDR1 SGHTS and CDR2 YDEGEE. The CDR3, as DNA: TGTGCCAGCAGTCTCGGGACTAGCGGGGGAGAAGAGACCCAGTACTTC. Its translation: CASSLGTSGGEETQYF.

V gene TRBV6-2 or TRBV6-3 combines with J gene TRBJ2-7; weak D call: TRBD1 (6 bases). This CDR3 comprises 14 residues. The V gene lost 6 bases and the J gene lost 5 bases, with 17 bases spanning the gap. Germline lookup yields CDR1 MNHEY and CDR2 SVGEGT. This chain's CDR3 is CASSFRANRDEQYF. CDR3 in DNA: TGTGCCAGCAGCTTCCGGGCTAACAGGGACGAGCAGTACTTC.

V gene TRBV20-1 combines with J gene TRBJ2-2; D gene ambiguous. Deletions cut 0 bases from V and 4 bases from J, with 9 bases between. CDR1 is DFQATT and CDR2 is SNEGSKA in the germline V gene (reference sequence). There are 14 residues in the CDR3. CDR3 residues: CSARDGRTTGELFF. The CDR3 DNA is TGCAGTGCTAGAGATGGTAGGACCACCGGGGAGCTGTTTTTT.

This clonotype was picked up a small number of times. V usage is TRBV4-3 and J usage is TRBJ1-2, with D unresolved. CDR1 and CDR2 (germline): LGHNA, YSLEER. This CDR3 region has 15 residues. V lost 6 bases, J lost 2 bases, and 16 bases lay in between. The CDR3 here is CASRERRSLNYGYTF. CDR3 nucleotide sequence: TGCGCCAGCAGGGAGCGTCGGTCCTTAAACTATGGCTACACCTTC.

This clonotype has only a few counts. This chain links TRBV7-6 with TRBJ1-2; 7 bases fit TRBD1. The germline V gene has CDR1 SGHVS and CDR2 FNYEAQ. CDR3 size: 15 residues. V dropped 5 bases and J dropped 2; count of bases not matched to a gene: 8. The CDR3 DNA sequence: TGTGCCAGCAGCGGTTACAGGGGTCTGAACTATGGCTACACCTTC. Translation: CASSGYRGLNYGYTF.

The CDR3 is CASRRTSGRAYNEQFF. Here the CDR3 DNA reads TGTGCCAGCAGAAGGACTAGCGGGAGGGCCTACAATGAGCAGTTCTTC. This chain joins TRBV11-2 and TRBJ2-1; TRBD2 matches 15 bases. The germline CDR1 and CDR2 sequences are SGHAT and FQNNGV. The CDR3 runs to 16 residues. The V and J ends lost 6 bases and 2 bases, in that order; junction bases with no gene match: 2. The whole variable domain, remainder taken from reference TRBV11-2 and TRBJ2-1, is EAGVAQSPRYKIIEKRQSVAFWCNPISGHATLYWYQQILGQGPKLLIQFQNNGVVDDSQLPKDRFSAERLKGVDSTLKIQPAKLEDSAVYLCASRRTSGRAYNEQFFGPGTRLTVL.

The chain has TRBV9 and TRBJ2-3; TRBD2 is a possible D gene (6 bases). Germline loops: CDR1 SGDLS, CDR2 YYNGEE. V lost 7 bases, J lost 1 base, and 16 bases lay in between. The CDR3 runs to 15 residues. In DNA, the CDR3 is TGTGCCAGCTCCCCATCGGGACTCGGCACAGATACGCAGTATTTT. This gives the protein CASSPSGLGTDTQYF.